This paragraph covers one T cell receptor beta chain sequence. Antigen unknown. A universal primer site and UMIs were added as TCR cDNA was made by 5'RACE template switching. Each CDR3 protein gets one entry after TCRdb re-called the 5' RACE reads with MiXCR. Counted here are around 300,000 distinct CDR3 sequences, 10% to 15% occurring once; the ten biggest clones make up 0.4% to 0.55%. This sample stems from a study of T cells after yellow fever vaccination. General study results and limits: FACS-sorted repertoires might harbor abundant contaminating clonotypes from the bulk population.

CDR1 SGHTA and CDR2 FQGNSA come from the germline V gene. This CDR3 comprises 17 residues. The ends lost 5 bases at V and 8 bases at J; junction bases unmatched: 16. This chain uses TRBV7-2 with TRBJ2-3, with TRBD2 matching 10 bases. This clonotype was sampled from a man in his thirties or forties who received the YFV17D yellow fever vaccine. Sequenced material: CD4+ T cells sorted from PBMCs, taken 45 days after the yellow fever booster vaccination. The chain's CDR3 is CASSLGQAASGSGTQYF. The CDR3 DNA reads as TGTGCCAGCAGCCTAGGGCAAGCGGCTAGCGGGAGTGGTACGCAGTATTTT.